Below, one T cell receptor beta chain is given with its context. As yet, its antigen is unknown. This specimen comes from a study of T cell responses to AZD1222 COVID-19 vaccine. About the study: Doses given second, at about 4 or about 12 weeks, were pooled.

Sequencing was performed with immunoSEQ multiplex PCR; in TCRdb, only in-frame clones are kept and a portion is missing. Seen here are around 95,000 clones, 80% to 95% observed once, and the top ten hold over 1.5%. Per the germline V gene, CDR1 is MNHEY and CDR2 is SMNVEV (reference sequence). CDR3 length equals 16 residues. Trimming at V came to 4 bases and at J to 5 bases, leaving 7 bases not matched to a gene. Study-level results: Repertoires were collected only later (after the peak T cell response had occurred).

The sequenced sample was peripheral blood, obtained on day 0 of AZD1222 vaccination. The source is an adult in good health. The chain links TRBV27 to TRBJ2-1; 11 nucleotides line up with TRBD2. CDR3 protein: CASSSLAGGINNEQFF. The CDR3 DNA reads TGTGCCAGCAGTTCATTAGCGGGAGGGATTAACAATGAGCAGTTCTTC.